A selection of T cell receptor beta chains follows, all from one sample in a study of blood T cell repertoires in COVID-19. The data were produced by immunoSEQ multiplex PCR, yet TCRdb's version contains in-frame clones alone and is incomplete. This sample yields 90,000 to 110,000 clones, of which 85% are seen a single time; around 3.9% belongs to the top ten. The sample consisted of peripheral blood. The receptors were sampled from a man aged 50 to 60 with acute or convalescent COVID-19. Both conserved end residues are part of each CDR3. D genes are given only for firm matches.

TRBD2	TRBV7-3	TRBJ2-1	CASSPLGEGSYNEQFF	TGTGCCAGCAGCCCCTTGGGGGAGGGATCCTACAATGAGCAGTTCTTC
.	TRBV7-9	TRBJ1-2	CASILPGQGYGYTF	TGTGCCAGCATTCTCCCGGGGCAGGGGTATGGCTACACCTTC
TRBD1	TRBV9	TRBJ1-5	CASSAGTGGGQPQHF	TGTGCCAGCAGCGCCGGGACAGGGGGCGGGCAGCCCCAGCATTTT
TRBD1	TRBV7-3	TRBJ2-2	CASSRQGNTGELFF	TGTGCCAGCAGTCGACAGGGGAACACCGGGGAGCTGTTTTTT
TRBD1	TRBV9	TRBJ2-3	CASSVETGSTDTQYF	TGTGCCAGCAGCGTAGAGACAGGGAGTACAGATACGCAGTATTTT
.	TRBV18	TRBJ2-3	CASSPLDITTDTQYF	TGTGCCAGCTCACCACTGGACATAACCACAGATACGCAGTATTTT
.	TRBV12-3/TRBV12-4	TRBJ2-3	CASSGSPDTQYF	TGTGCCAGCAGTGGGAGCCCAGATACGCAGTATTTT
TRBD1	TRBV18	TRBJ1-1	CASSPTRDRVTEAFF	TGTGCCAGCTCACCAACCCGGGACAGGGTTACTGAAGCTTTCTTT
TRBD1	TRBV27	TRBJ2-1	CASSLSGQGVDDEQFF	TGTGCCAGCAGTTTATCGGGACAGGGAGTCGACGATGAGCAGTTCTTC
.	TRBV6-4	TRBJ1-5	CASRVRGEARPQHF	TGTGCCAGCCGTGTGCGAGGGGAGGCTAGGCCCCAGCATTTT
.	TRBV2	TRBJ2-2	CASAASPTGELFF	TGTGCCAGCGCGGCTAGTCCGACCGGGGAGCTGTTTTTT
.	TRBV15	TRBJ1-6	CATSRDRGSWSPLHF	TGTGCCACCAGCAGAGATCGGGGGTCTTGGTCACCCCTCCACTTT
TRBD1	TRBV6-2/TRBV6-3	TRBJ1-5	CASSYYRQGVSNQPQHF	TGTGCCAGCAGTTACTACCGACAGGGTGTTAGCAATCAGCCCCAGCATTTT